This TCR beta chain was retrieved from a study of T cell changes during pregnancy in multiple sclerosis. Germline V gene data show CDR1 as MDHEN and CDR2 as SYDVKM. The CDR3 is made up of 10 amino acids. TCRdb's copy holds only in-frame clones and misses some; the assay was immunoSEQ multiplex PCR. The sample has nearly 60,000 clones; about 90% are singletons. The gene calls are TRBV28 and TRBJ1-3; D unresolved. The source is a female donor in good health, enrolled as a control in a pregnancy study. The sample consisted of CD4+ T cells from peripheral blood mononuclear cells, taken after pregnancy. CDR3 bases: TGTGGGGCATCTGGAAACACCATATATTTT. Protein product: CGASGNTIYF. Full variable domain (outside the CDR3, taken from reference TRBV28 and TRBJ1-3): DVKVTQSSRYLVKRTGEKVFLECVQDMDHENMFWYRQDPGLGLRLIYFSYDVKMKEKGDIPEGYSVSREKKERFSLILESASTNQTSMYLCGASGNTIYFGEGSWLTVV.